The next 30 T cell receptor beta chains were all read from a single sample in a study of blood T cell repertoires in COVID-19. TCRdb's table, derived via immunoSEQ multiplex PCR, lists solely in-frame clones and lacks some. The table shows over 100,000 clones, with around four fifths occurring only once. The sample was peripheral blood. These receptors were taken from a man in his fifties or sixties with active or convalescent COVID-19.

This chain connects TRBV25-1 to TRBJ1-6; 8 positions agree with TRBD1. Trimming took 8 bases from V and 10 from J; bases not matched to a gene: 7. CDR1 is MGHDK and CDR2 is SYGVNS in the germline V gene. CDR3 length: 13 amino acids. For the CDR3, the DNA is TGTGCCAGCCAGGGACAGGAAGACTCACCCCTCCACTTT. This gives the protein CASQGQEDSPLHF.

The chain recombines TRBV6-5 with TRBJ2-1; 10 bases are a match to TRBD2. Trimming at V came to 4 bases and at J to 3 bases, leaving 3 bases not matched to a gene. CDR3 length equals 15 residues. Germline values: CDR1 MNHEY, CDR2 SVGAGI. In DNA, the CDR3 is TGTGCCAGCAGTTCTAGCGGGAGCGTCTACAATGAGCAGTTCTTC. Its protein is CASSSSGSVYNEQFF.

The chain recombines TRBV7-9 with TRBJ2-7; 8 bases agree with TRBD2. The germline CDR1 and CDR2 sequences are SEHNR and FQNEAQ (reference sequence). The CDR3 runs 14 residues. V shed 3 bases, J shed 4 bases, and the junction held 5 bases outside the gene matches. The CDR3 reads CASSLNSGSYEQYF. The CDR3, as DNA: TGTGCCAGCAGCTTGAACAGCGGGAGTTACGAGCAGTACTTC.

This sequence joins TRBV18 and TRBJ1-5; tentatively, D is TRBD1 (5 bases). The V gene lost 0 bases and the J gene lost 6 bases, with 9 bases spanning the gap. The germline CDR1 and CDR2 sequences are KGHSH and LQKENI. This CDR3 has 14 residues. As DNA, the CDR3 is TGTGCCAGCTCACCACCTCAGGGAGGTCAGCCCCAGCATTTT. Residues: CASSPPQGGQPQHF.

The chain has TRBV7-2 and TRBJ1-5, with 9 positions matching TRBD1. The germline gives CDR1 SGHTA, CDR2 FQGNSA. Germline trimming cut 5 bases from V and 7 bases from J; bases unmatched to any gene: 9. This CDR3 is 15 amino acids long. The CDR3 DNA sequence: TGTGCCAGCAGCAAGGACAGGGGCAGGGGGCAGCCCCAGCATTTT. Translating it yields CASSKDRGRGQPQHF.

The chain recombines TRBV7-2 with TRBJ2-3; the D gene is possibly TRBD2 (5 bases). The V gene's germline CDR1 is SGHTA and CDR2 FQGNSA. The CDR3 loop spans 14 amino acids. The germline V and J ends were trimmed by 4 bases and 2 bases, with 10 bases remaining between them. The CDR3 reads CASSSGLLTDTQYF. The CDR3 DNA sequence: TGTGCCAGCAGCTCCGGACTGCTCACAGATACGCAGTATTTT.

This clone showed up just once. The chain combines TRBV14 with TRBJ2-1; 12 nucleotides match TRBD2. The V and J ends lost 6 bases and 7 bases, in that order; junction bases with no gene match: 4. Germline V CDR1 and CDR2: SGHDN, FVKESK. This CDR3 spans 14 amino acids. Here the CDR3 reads CASSSTSGRNEQFF. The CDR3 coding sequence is TGTGCCAGCAGTTCGACTAGCGGGAGAAATGAGCAGTTCTTC.

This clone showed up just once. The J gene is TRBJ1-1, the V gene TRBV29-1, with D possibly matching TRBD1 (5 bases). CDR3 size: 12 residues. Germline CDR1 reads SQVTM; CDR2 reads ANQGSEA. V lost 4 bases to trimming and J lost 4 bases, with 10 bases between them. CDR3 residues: CSVGGGSTEAFF. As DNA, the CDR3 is TGCAGCGTTGGGGGGGGAAGCACTGAAGCTTTCTTT.

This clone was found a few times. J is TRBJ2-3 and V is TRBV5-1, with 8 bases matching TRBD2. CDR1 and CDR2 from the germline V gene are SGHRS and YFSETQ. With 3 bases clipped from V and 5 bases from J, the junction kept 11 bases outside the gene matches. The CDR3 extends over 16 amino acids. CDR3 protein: CASSSGVRLAKDTQYF. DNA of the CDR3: TGCGCCAGCAGCTCCGGCGTTCGACTAGCGAAAGATACGCAGTATTTT.

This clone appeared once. Here the CDR3 reads CASSQGQGGYTF. The CDR3 coding sequence is TGTGCCAGCAGTCAGGGCCAGGGAGGCTACACCTTC. The chain recombines TRBV6-5 with TRBJ1-2; TRBD1 is a possible D gene (5 bases). Per germline, CDR1 MNHEY and CDR2 SVGAGI. Deletions cut 5 bases from V and 8 bases from J, with 12 bases between. The CDR3 covers 12 residues.

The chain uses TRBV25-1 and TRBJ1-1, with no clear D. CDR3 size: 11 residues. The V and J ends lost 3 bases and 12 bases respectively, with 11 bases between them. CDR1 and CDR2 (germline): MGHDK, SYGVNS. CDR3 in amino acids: CASSDRLATFF. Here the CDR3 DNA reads TGTGCCAGCAGTGACCGACTAGCGACTTTCTTT. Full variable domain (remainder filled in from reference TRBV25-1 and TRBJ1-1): EADIYQTPRYLVIGTGKKITLECSQTMGHDKMYWYQQDPGMELHLIHYSYGVNSTEKGDLSSESTVSRIRTEHFPLTLESARPSHTSQYLCASSDRLATFFGQGTRLTVV.

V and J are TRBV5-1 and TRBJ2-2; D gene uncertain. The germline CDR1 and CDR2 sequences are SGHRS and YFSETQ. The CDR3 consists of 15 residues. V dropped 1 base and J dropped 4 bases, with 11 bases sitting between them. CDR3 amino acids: CASSLSEASTGELFF. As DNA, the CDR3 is TGCGCCAGCAGCTTGTCTGAGGCGAGCACCGGGGAGCTGTTTTTT. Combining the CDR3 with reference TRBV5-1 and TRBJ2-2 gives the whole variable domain KAGVTQTPRYLIKTRGQQVTLSCSPISGHRSVSWYQQTPGQGLQFLFEYFSETQRNKGNFPGRFSGRQFSNSRSEMNVSTLELGDSALYLCASSLSEASTGELFFGEGSRLTVL.

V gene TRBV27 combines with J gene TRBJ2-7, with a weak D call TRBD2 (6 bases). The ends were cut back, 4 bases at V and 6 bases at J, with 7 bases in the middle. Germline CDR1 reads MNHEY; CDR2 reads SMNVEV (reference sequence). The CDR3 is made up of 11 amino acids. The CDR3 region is CASSWGGEQYF. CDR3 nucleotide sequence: TGTGCCAGCAGTTGGGGAGGCGAGCAGTACTTC.

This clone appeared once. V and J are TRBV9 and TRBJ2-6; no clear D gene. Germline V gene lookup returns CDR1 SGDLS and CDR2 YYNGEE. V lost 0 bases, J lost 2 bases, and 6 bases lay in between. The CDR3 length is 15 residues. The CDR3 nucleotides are TGTGCCAGCAGCGTAGGGGCAACTGGGGCCAACGTCCTGACTTTC. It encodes CASSVGATGANVLTF.

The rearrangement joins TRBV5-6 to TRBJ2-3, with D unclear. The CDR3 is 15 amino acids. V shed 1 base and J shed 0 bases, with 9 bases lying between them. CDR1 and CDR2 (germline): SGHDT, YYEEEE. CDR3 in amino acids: CASSLWQTSTDTQYF. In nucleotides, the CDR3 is TGTGCCAGCAGCTTGTGGCAGACTAGCACAGATACGCAGTATTTT.

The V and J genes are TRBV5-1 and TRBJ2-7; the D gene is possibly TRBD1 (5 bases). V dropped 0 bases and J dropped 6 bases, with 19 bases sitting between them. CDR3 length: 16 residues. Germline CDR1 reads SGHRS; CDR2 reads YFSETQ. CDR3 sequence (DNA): TGCGCCAGCAGCTTGGACACGGCATCAGGGCCTTCCGAGCAGTACTTC. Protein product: CASSLDTASGPSEQYF.

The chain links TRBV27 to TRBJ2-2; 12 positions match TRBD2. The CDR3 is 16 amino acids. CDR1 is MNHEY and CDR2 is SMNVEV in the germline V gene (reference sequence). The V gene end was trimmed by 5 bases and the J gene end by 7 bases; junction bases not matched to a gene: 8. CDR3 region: CASSPLGLAGFGELFF. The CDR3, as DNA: TGTGCCAGCAGTCCACTCGGACTAGCGGGATTCGGGGAGCTGTTTTTT.

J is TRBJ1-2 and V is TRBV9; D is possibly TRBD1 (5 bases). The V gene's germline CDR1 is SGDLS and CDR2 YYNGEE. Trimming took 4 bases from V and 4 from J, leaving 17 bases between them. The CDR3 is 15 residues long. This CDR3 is CASSPGGAISYGYTF. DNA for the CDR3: TGTGCCAGCAGCCCAGGCGGGGCTATTTCCTATGGCTACACCTTC.

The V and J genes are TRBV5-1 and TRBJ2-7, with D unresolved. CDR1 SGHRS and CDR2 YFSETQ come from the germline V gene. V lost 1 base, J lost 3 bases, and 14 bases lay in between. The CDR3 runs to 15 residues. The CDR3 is CASSLLMTSGYEQYF. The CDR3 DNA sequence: TGCGCCAGCAGCTTGTTGATGACCTCGGGCTACGAGCAGTACTTC. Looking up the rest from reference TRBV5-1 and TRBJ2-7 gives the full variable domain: KAGVTQTPRYLIKTRGQQVTLSCSPISGHRSVSWYQQTPGQGLQFLFEYFSETQRNKGNFPGRFSGRQFSNSRSEMNVSTLELGDSALYLCASSLLMTSGYEQYFGPGTRLTVT.

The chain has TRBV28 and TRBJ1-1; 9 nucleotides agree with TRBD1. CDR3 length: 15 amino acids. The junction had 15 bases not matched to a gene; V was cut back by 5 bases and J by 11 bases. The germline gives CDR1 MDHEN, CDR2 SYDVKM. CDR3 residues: CASSPAGQGSEWAFF. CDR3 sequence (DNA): TGTGCCAGCAGTCCTGCGGGACAGGGTAGTGAGTGGGCTTTCTTT.

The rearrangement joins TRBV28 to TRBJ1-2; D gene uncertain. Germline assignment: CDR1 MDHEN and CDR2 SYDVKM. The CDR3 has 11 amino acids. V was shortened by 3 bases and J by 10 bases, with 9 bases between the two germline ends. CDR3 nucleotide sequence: TGTGCCAGCAGTTTTCAACTTTTCTACACCTTC. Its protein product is CASSFQLFYTF.

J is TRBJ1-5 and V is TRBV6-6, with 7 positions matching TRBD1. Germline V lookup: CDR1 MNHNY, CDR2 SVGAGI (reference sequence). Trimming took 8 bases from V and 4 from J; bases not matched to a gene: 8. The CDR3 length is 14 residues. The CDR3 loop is CASCSRTGNQPQHF. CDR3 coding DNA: TGTGCCAGCTGTTCGCGGACAGGAAATCAGCCCCAGCATTTT.

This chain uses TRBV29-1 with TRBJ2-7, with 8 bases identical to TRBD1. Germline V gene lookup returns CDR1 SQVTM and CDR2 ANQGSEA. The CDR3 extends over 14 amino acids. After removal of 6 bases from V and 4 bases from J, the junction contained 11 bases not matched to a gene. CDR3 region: CSVFDRGASYEQYF. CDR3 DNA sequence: TGCAGCGTATTTGACAGGGGCGCCTCTTACGAGCAGTACTTC.

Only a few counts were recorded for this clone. CDR3 protein: CARFPRAGGPTYNEQFF. CDR3 bases: TGTGCCAGATTCCCCCGGGCGGGAGGGCCAACCTACAATGAGCAGTTCTTC. This chain links TRBV5-3 with TRBJ2-1; 9 positions agree with TRBD2. TRBV5-3 is an open reading frame whose function is uncertain. With 7 bases clipped from V and 2 bases from J, the junction kept 13 bases outside the gene matches. There are 17 residues in the CDR3.

Here the CDR3 DNA reads TGCGCCAGCAGCTTGTTGGGCCCGAGCTCCTATAATTCACCCCTCCACTTT. This sequence encodes CASSLLGPSSYNSPLHF. The rearrangement links TRBV5-1 to TRBJ1-6; D unresolved. V lost 1 base and J 0 bases, leaving 11 bases between the germline ends. CDR1 and CDR2 from the germline V gene are SGHRS and YFSETQ. The CDR3 runs to 17 residues.

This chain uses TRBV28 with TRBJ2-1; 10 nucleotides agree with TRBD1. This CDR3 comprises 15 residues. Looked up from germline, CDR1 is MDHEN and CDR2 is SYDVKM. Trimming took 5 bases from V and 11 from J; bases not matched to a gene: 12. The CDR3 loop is CASSRPGTGVFKQFF. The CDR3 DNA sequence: TGTGCCAGCAGTCGTCCCGGGACAGGGGTTTTTAAGCAGTTCTTC.

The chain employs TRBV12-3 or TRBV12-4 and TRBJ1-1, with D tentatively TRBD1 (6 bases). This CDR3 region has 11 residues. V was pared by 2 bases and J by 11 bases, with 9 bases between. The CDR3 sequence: CASSLQGSAFF. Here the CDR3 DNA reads TGTGCCAGCAGTTTACAGGGGAGCGCTTTCTTT.

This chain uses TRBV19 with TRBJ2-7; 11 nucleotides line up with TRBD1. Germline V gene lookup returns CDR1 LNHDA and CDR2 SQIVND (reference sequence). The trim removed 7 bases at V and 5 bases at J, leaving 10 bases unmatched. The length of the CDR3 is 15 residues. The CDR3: CASTMRGQGVHEQYF. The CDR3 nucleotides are TGTGCCAGTACTATGAGGGGACAGGGGGTTCACGAGCAGTACTTC.

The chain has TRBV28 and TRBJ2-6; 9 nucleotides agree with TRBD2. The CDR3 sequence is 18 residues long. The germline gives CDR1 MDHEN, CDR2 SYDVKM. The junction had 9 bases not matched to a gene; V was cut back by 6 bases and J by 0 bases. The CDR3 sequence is CASRVAGVHPSGANVLTF. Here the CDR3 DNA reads TGTGCCAGCAGGGTAGCGGGAGTCCATCCCTCTGGGGCCAACGTCCTGACTTTC.

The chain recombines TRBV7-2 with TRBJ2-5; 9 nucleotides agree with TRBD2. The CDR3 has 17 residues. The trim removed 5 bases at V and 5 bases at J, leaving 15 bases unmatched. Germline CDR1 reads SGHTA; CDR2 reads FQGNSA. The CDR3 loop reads CASSAGGGRGGGETQYF. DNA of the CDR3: TGTGCCAGCAGCGCCGGTGGCGGGAGGGGAGGTGGGGAGACCCAGTACTTC. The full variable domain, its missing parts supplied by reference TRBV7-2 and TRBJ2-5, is GAGVSQSPSNKVTEKGKDVELRCDPISGHTALYWYRQSLGQGLEFLIYFQGNSAPDKSGLPSDRFSAERTGGSVSTLTIQRTQQEDSAVYLCASSAGGGRGGGETQYFGPGTRLLVL.